Sequencing of this T cell receptor beta chain was carried out in a study of blood T cell repertoires in COVID-19 (dated by TCRdb to about 2020). Context from the whole study: Samples covering the acute and convalescent phases of COVID-19 were provided by collaborators in the United States, Italy and Spain. A freely available public database, intended as a resource for researchers studying the immune response to SARS-CoV-2, is where the repertoires were released. Samples came from the ongoing ImmuneRACE study (first 160 participants) plus 1,254 subjects from 6 global collaborators. The prospective study material was composed of cDNA or gDNA derived from T cells, B-cell-depleted T cells, or PBMCs. Deeply sampled blood TCRbeta repertoires from subjects exposed to, actively infected with, or recovered from COVID-19 were included in the dataset. Where available, HLA class I and class II types were obtained from metadata supplied by the sample provider rather than from assay-based typing. Sample metadata almost always included a de-identified subject ID, COVID-19 status, age in years and sex. The paper's findings and limits, for the study overall: Clinical and demographic metadata were provided uncurated, with the amount varying by source and participant.

Each collaborating institution followed its own protocols to collect whole blood in K2EDTA tubes. Collaborator samples were shipped for TCRbeta analysis as frozen whole blood, isolated PBMCs, or DNA extracted from either sample type. The immunoSEQ Assay, a bias-controlled multiplex PCR, was used to amplify TCRbeta CDR3 regions from genomic DNA. From the authors' description of their analysis: Nucleated cell counts per sample were estimated from amplification of reference gene primers within the assay. To quantify the absolute abundance of each unique TCRbeta CDR3 rearrangement, sequence reads were collapsed and filtered. Productive Simpson clonality was computed per sample as the square root of Simpson's diversity index over productive rearrangements. TCRdb stores this immuneACCESS table with in-frame sequences only. Part of the clones is absent; in the studies checked, under half of the shortfall reflects unresolved V genes, and no reason is known for the rest. Clone size and V and J calls were adopted from that table, with D and trimming inferred from the DNA. This sample comprises 200,000 to 250,000 clones, around 84% of them detected only once. The ten largest clones take up nearly 20% of the sample.

According to the germline V gene (reference sequence), CDR1 reads DFQATT and CDR2 reads SNEGSKA. The CDR3 runs 11 amino acids, cysteine and phenylalanine included. Of all the DNA, just the CDR3 is kept, 33 bases in frame from base 1. V is reduced by 1 base and J by 6 bases, leaving a spacing of 5 bases between them. Comment on this clone: There is no known antigen for this receptor. No much larger clone exists at a distance of one base, and base qualities are not known.

The sample comprised peripheral blood. The chain uses TRBV20-1 and TRBJ2-3; the D gene is not confidently resolved. This clonotype was obtained from a man younger than 40 with active or convalescent COVID-19. The nucleotide sequence reads as follows: TGCAGTGCTAGAGTCTCGGATACGCAGTATTTT. It codes for CSARVSDTQYF.